The 27 T cell receptor beta chains listed next were all sequenced from one sample in a study of tumor-infiltrating lymphocytes in primary liver carcinoma. From 400 to 550 ng total RNA, TCR beta cDNA was generated with a primer in the constant region. Three nested multiplex PCR rounds, a slightly modified ARM-PCR, produced the libraries for TCR beta. The study ran its first two PCR rounds for roughly 10 cycles each, using TRBV1-TRBV30 forward primers and a C-beta reverse primer. TCRdb recomputed calls from the multiplex PCR reads with MiXCR, one row per CDR3 protein. The data show 150,000 to 200,000 distinct CDR3 sequences, approximately 60% seen once. The study extracted blood RNA from unsorted whole blood and also extracted germline DNA. Sample: peripheral blood. These receptors were obtained from a man aged 40-50 years with primary liver carcinoma and hepatitis B virus infection.

This chain joins TRBV11-2 and TRBJ2-1; D unresolved. This CDR3 is built from 13 residues. The germline V gene has CDR1 SGHAT and CDR2 FQNNGV. The V and J ends lost 4 bases and 3 bases respectively, with 7 bases between them. CDR3 protein: CASSSALYNEQFF. The CDR3 DNA follows: TGTGCCAGCAGCTCAGCGCTCTACAATGAGCAGTTCTTC.

As to this clonotype: Mismatch with germline at one junction end may stem from a read error. The chain couples TRBV4-1 to TRBJ2-4; 9 bases match TRBD1. This CDR3 is 15 amino acids long. Germline CDR1 and CDR2: MGHRA and YSYEKL. The CDR3 nucleotides are TGCGCCAGCGGCCAGGAGGGGACAGGGTGGGACATTCAGTACTTC. Translating it yields CASGQEGTGWDIQYF.

Comment on this clonotype: At one of its ends the junction is not consistent with the germline gene, which may arise from a read error. The CDR3 protein is CASSEGWSLKNIQYF. CDR3 nucleotides: TGTGCCAGCAGCGAAGGGTGGTCTCTCAAAAACATTCAGTACTTC. J is TRBJ2-4 and V is TRBV6-1; D call uncertain. Looked up from germline, CDR1 is MNHNS and CDR2 is SASEGT. The CDR3 has 15 amino acids.

This clonotype was detected only once. V usage is TRBV29-1 and J usage is TRBJ2-7; D is perhaps TRBD2 (6 bases). V lost 8 bases and J 0 bases, leaving 17 bases between the germline ends. Per the germline V gene, CDR1 is SQVTM and CDR2 is ANQGSEA. The CDR3 sequence is 14 residues long. CDR3 bases: TGCAGCATGGGATCCTCGACTAGCTCCTACGAGCAGTACTTC. It codes for CSMGSSTSSYEQYF.

The chain employs TRBV13 and TRBJ2-7; TRBD2 is a possible D gene (5 bases). This CDR3 comprises 16 residues. Per germline, CDR1 PRHDT and CDR2 FYEKMQ (reference sequence). V lost 5 bases, J lost 0 bases, and 17 bases lay in between. The CDR3 sequence: CASSPTRLYNSYEQYF. The CDR3 DNA is TGTGCCAGCAGCCCTACTAGGCTATACAACTCCTACGAGCAGTACTTC.

A note on this clonotype: It may be a read error: a sequence one base away is much more abundant. The chain recombines TRBV11-2 with TRBJ2-7, with D tentatively TRBD1 or TRBD2 (5 bases each). The CDR3 covers 18 residues. CDR1 and CDR2 (germline): SGHAT, FQNNGV. The V end was cut by 7 bases, the J end by 5 bases, with 30 bases between. This CDR3 is CASIWGSWGGNPIDEQYF. In nucleotides, the CDR3 is TGTGCCAGCATCTGGGGGTCCTGGGGCGGAAACCCGATCGACGAGCAGTACTTC.

In the case of this clonotype: The junction shows a germline mismatch at one end, possibly a read error. The chain has TRBV11-3 and TRBJ2-5, with D perhaps TRBD1 (5 bases). The CDR3 totals 14 residues. Germline values: CDR1 SGHNT, CDR2 YENEEA. The CDR3 coding sequence is TGTGCCAGCAGCTTAGATGTCCTACAGGAGACCAAGTACTTC. This sequence encodes CASSLDVLQETKYF.

Worth noting for this clonotype: At one of its ends the junction is not consistent with the germline gene, which may arise from a read error. This chain connects TRBV13 to TRBJ2-2; 9 bases are a match to TRBD2. Per germline, CDR1 PRHDT and CDR2 FYEKMQ (reference sequence). The length of the CDR3 is 15 residues. This chain's CDR3 is CASSRLAVNTGELFF. In DNA, the CDR3 is TGTGCCAGCAGCAGACTAGCGGTAAACACTGGGGAGCTGTTTTTT.

J is TRBJ2-7 and V is TRBV11-2; no clear D gene. The CDR3 length is 14 residues. Germline CDR1 SGHAT, CDR2 FQNNGV. The V and J ends lost 3 bases and 11 bases respectively, with 20 bases between them. The CDR3 spells CASSLGSPPVTEYF. CDR3 in DNA: TGTGCCAGCAGCTTGGGGTCCCCGCCTGTCACGGAGTACTTC.

As regards this clonotype: This likely comes from a read error, as the CDR3 has no conserved phenylalanine or tryptophan at its end. The J gene is TRBJ2-1, the V gene TRBV5-6; possibly TRBD2 for D (5 bases). The CDR3 is 15 residues long. Germline assignment: CDR1 SGHDT and CDR2 YYEEEE. Between the trimmed V and J ends, which lost 1 base and 5 bases, there was a span of 13 bases. CDR3 DNA sequence: TGTGCCAGCAGCTTGAGCGGAAGCAGTGACAATGAGCAGTTCCTC. It specifies CASSLSGSSDNEQFL.

Comment on this clonotype: Since a much larger clone is just one base distant, this may be a read error. The chain employs TRBV29-1 and TRBJ1-2; D is unclear. The CDR3 has 12 amino acids. Germline V lookup: CDR1 SQVTM, CDR2 ANQGSEA. The CDR3 nucleotides read TGCGGCGTTGAAGGTTCCAGCTATGGCTACACCTTC. Translated: CGVEGSSYGYTF.

This clonotype was observed a few times. This chain connects TRBV6-1 to TRBJ2-5; 7 nucleotides line up with TRBD2. Germline V gene data show CDR1 as MNHNS and CDR2 as SASEGT. V trimming: 3 bases; J trimming: 5 bases; junction bases outside the gene matches: 3. This CDR3 spans 13 amino acids. In DNA form, the CDR3 reads TGTGCCAGCAGTGAGCGGGAGTATGAGACCCAGTACTTC. As protein: CASSEREYETQYF.

The chain combines TRBV7-8 with TRBJ1-5; D is ambiguous. This CDR3 has 18 amino acids. V lost 0 bases, J lost 0 bases, and 15 bases lay in between. Germline assignment: CDR1 SGHVS and CDR2 FQNEAQ. In nucleotides, the CDR3 is TGTGCCAGCAGCTTAGCCCGAAGTAACAGTGATAGCAATCAGCCCCAGCATTTT. Translation gives CASSLARSNSDSNQPQHF.

A remark on this clonotype: Just one base apart from a much larger clone, this may be a read error. The CDR3 nucleotides read TGCAGCGTTGGGGGCGTCCCACGGGAGAATGAGCAGTTCTTC. This gives the protein CSVGGVPRENEQFF. The chain links TRBV29-1 to TRBJ2-1, with D tentatively TRBD2 (6 bases). The V end lost 4 bases, the J end lost 7 bases, and 17 bases lay between the germline ends. CDR1 and CDR2 (germline): SQVTM, ANQGSEA. This CDR3 is built from 14 residues.

The CDR3 DNA is TGTGCCAGCAGTCCGGAGCGCAACTATGGCTACACCTTC. This encodes CASSPERNYGYTF. The chain carries TRBV6-6 and TRBJ1-2; D gene unclear. V was pared by 5 bases and J by 2 bases, with 9 bases between. The CDR3 consists of 13 residues. Germline V gene data show CDR1 as MNHNY and CDR2 as SVGAGI (reference sequence).

The chain is built from TRBV4-1 and TRBJ1-1; D gene ambiguous. V dropped 2 bases and J dropped 5 bases, with 18 bases sitting between them. The germline CDR1 and CDR2 sequences are MGHRA and YSYEKL. CDR3 size: 16 residues. The CDR3: CASSQSPNLMETEAFF. CDR3 DNA sequence: TGCGCCAGCAGCCAAAGCCCCAACCTCATGGAAACTGAAGCTTTCTTT.

Details on this clonotype: One end of the junction varies from germline; a read error may be responsible. The CDR3 region is CASSSGLTGTQYF. The DNA of the CDR3 is TGTGCCAGCAGCTCGGGACTTACAGGTACGCAGTATTTT. This chain joins TRBV11-2 and TRBJ2-3; TRBD2 might be the D (6 bases). This CDR3 is 13 amino acids long. Germline V gene data show CDR1 as SGHAT and CDR2 as FQNNGV.

The V gene is TRBV12-3 or TRBV12-4, the J gene TRBJ1-2; tentatively, D is TRBD1 (6 bases). With 7 bases removed from V and 7 bases from J, the gap between germline ends came to 16 bases. The CDR3 covers 13 residues. Here the CDR3 reads CASTFHQGFGYTF. CDR3 nucleotide sequence: TGTGCCAGCACCTTCCACCAGGGGTTTGGCTACACCTTC.

This chain links TRBV30 with TRBJ1-6; 8 bases fit TRBD1. The CDR3 extends over 15 amino acids. Germline V lookup: CDR1 GTSNPN, CDR2 SVGIG (reference sequence). The junction had 12 bases not matched to a gene; V was cut back by 6 bases and J by 8 bases. CDR3 in amino acids: CACSLLTGGDSPLHF. The CDR3 DNA reads TGTGCCTGTAGCCTTCTTACAGGGGGGGATTCACCCCTCCACTTT.

The CDR3 DNA reads TGTGCCATCAGTGAGACCTGGGGACAAGAGCAGTACTTC. Protein sequence: CAISETWGQEQYF. The chain has TRBV10-3 and TRBJ2-7, with D perhaps matching TRBD1 (6 bases). The germline CDR1 and CDR2 sequences are ENHRY and SYGVKD. V dropped 2 bases and J dropped 7 bases, with 12 bases sitting between them. The CDR3 consists of 13 residues.

About this clonotype: Since no conserved phenylalanine or tryptophan closes the CDR3, a read error is the likely cause. This chain joins TRBV11-2 and TRBJ2-7; 8 bases are a match to TRBD2. The CDR3 loop spans 16 amino acids. The germline CDR1 and CDR2 sequences are SGHAT and FQNNGV. The ends lost 1 base at V and 0 bases at J; junction bases unmatched: 5. CDR3 DNA: TGTGCCAGCAGCTTAGCACCTAGCGGGCTCTCCTACGAGCAGTACTTA. This codes for CASSLAPSGLSYEQYL.

This chain links TRBV11-2 with TRBJ1-2; TRBD1 aligns across 7 bases. The germline V gene has CDR1 SGHAT and CDR2 FQNNGV. V gave up 7 bases and J gave up 7 bases; unmatched junction bases: 15. The CDR3 covers 15 residues. This CDR3 reads CASTRSGTAMLGYTF. For the CDR3, the DNA is TGTGCCAGCACCCGCTCCGGGACAGCCATGCTTGGCTACACCTTC.

With regard to this clonotype: At one of its ends the junction is not consistent with the germline gene, which may arise from a read error. This chain links TRBV6-5 with TRBJ2-2; D ambiguous. The CDR3 runs to 14 residues. Germline CDR1 reads MNHEY; CDR2 reads SVGAGI. The CDR3 loop is CASSLGPRTRELFF. The CDR3, as DNA: TGTGCCAGCAGTCTGGGCCCGCGCACCAGGGAGCTGTTTTTT.

This clonotype has only one observation. Being one base from a much bigger clone, this may be a read error. The chain links TRBV29-1 to TRBJ2-5; D remains ambiguous. Per the germline V gene, CDR1 is SQVTM and CDR2 is ANQGSEA. The CDR3 runs to 12 residues. Here the CDR3 DNA reads TGCAGCGCTGAACGGGCGGAAGAGACCCAGTACTTC. Protein product: CSAERAEETQYF.

This clonotype turned up a few times. CDR3 region: CASTPTPGQGIIFGTGELFF. CDR3 bases: TGCGCCAGCACGCCAACTCCGGGACAGGGAATTATTTTTGGGACCGGGGAGCTGTTTTTT. The chain is built from TRBV5-1 and TRBJ2-2, with 9 nucleotides matching TRBD1. Trimming took 6 bases from V and 5 from J; bases not matched to a gene: 23. Germline CDR1 is SGHRS and CDR2 is YFSETQ. This CDR3 is 20 amino acids long.

A word on this clonotype: The conserved closing phenylalanine or tryptophan is absent in this CDR3, likely reflecting a read error. This sequence joins TRBV7-2 and TRBJ2-2; 8 bases map to TRBD2. V lost 2 bases, J lost 6 bases, and 11 bases stayed unmatched. This CDR3 is 17 amino acids long. Germline V CDR1 and CDR2: SGHTA, FQGNSA. In DNA, the CDR3 is TGTGCCAGCAGCTTATACGGAGGACTAGCTAACTCCGGGGAGCTGTTTCTT. Translated: CASSLYGGLANSGELFL.

This clonotype was seen ten or more times. The chain joins TRBV12-3 or TRBV12-4 to TRBJ2-5, with 7 bases matching TRBD2. V shed 7 bases, J shed 4 bases, and the junction held 12 bases outside the gene matches. The CDR3 spans 15 residues. The CDR3, as DNA: TGTGCCAGCACCCCTTTTGGGAGGGCCGGAGAGACCCAGTACTTC. The encoded protein is CASTPFGRAGETQYF.